A single sample is the source of the 8 T cell receptor beta chains below, sequenced in a study of T cell changes during pregnancy in multiple sclerosis. Here immunoSEQ multiplex PCR was the method, and the copy in TCRdb shows in-frame clones only, minus some. The sample consists of 89,000 or so clones, around 93% of them appearing once. The sample in question was PBMCs, obtained in the first trimester of pregnancy. The receptors come from a female donor in good health, serving as a control in a pregnancy study. Some clones in this sample may be carry-over from other donors' samples.

The chain couples TRBV19 to TRBJ2-2, with 8 bases identical to TRBD1. V was pared by 5 bases and J by 7 bases, with 9 bases of the junction left unmatched. Germline assignment: CDR1 LNHDA and CDR2 SQIVND (reference sequence). This CDR3 is 15 amino acids long. The CDR3 DNA sequence: TGTGCCAGTAGTGCACCAAGGACAGGGTTCGGGGAGCTGTTTTTT. Translated, it gives CASSAPRTGFGELFF.

The CDR3 bases are TGTGCCAGCAGCGTGGGACAGGGGTCGGGGAGGACCGGGGAGCTGTTTTTT. It yields the protein CASSVGQGSGRTGELFF. J is TRBJ2-2 and V is TRBV9; 10 bases line up with TRBD1. J gave up 5 bases and V 2 bases, and 9 bases lay outside the gene matches. Germline loops: CDR1 SGDLS, CDR2 YYNGEE. The CDR3 covers 17 residues.

The chain recombines TRBV7-9 with TRBJ2-4; no definite D call. CDR1 and CDR2 from the germline V gene are SEHNR and FQNEAQ (reference sequence). The CDR3 runs 13 residues. The ends were cut back, 1 base at V and 7 bases at J, with 8 bases in the middle. The CDR3 sequence: CASSLGSRNIQYF. In DNA, the CDR3 is TGTGCCAGCAGCTTAGGGTCACGGAACATTCAGTACTTC.

The chain recombines TRBV4-3 with TRBJ2-1, with D perhaps TRBD2 (6 bases). CDR1 is LGHNA, CDR2 YSLEER, per germline. V was trimmed by 3 bases and J by 1 base, leaving 16 bases between them. CDR3 size: 17 residues. The CDR3 DNA reads TGCGCCAGCAGCCAGGGGCCGGGAGCCCATTCCTACAATGAGCAGTTCTTC. Its protein product is CASSQGPGAHSYNEQFF.

The chain is built from TRBV6-5 and TRBJ2-7; 9 bases are shared with TRBD1. This CDR3 region has 12 residues. Losses at the gene ends were 2 bases for V and 12 bases for J; bases not matched to a gene: 5. The V gene's germline CDR1 is MNHEY and CDR2 SVGAGI. Here the CDR3 reads CASSYAQGASYF. The CDR3 DNA follows: TGTGCCAGCAGTTACGCACAGGGGGCCTCGTACTTC.

The chain recombines TRBV5-1 with TRBJ2-2, with 10 positions matching TRBD2. CDR1 is SGHRS, CDR2 YFSETQ, per germline. Unmatched junction bases numbered 11, after V lost 4 bases and J lost 8 bases. The CDR3 length is 16 residues. The CDR3 is CASSILAGVAPGELFF. The CDR3 DNA sequence: TGCGCCAGCAGCATCCTAGCGGGAGTTGCTCCGGGGGAGCTGTTTTTT.

This clone appeared a single time. This chain uses TRBV6-5 with TRBJ2-1, with 8 bases matching TRBD2. Per germline, CDR1 MNHEY and CDR2 SVGAGI. The CDR3 spans 14 residues. Trimming removed 4 bases from V and 5 bases from J; junction bases left unmatched: 4. DNA of the CDR3: TGTGCCAGCAGTTCCGGGGGGGCCGACAATGAGCAGTTCTTC. It codes for CASSSGGADNEQFF.

The V gene is TRBV6-6, the J gene TRBJ1-4; TRBD1 matches 10 bases. CDR3 size: 15 residues. With 6 bases clipped from V and 4 bases from J, the junction kept 5 bases outside the gene matches. Germline-derived CDR1 and CDR2 are MNHNY and SVGAGI (reference sequence). In DNA, the CDR3 is TGTGCCAGCAGGGGGACAGGGGAAAGTAATGAAAAACTGTTTTTT. Translated, it gives CASRGTGESNEKLFF.